This is a list of T cell receptor beta chains from one sample in a study of T cells in Graves' hyperthyroidism and ophthalmopathy. MiXCR, applied by TCRdb to the multiplex PCR reads, yields one record per CDR3 protein. Among 250,000 to 300,000 distinct CDR3 sequences, approximately 14% were seen once, and the ten largest hold less than 8%. Sequencing was done on a sample of blood. The receptors were gathered from a woman aged 40 to 50 with Graves' hyperthyroidism. The CDR3 runs from the conserved cysteine through the conserved F or W. A D gene is named only where the DNA matches it firmly. Rows may omit the clone size; those that give it use once, few, many or a size class.

j_call | d_call | clone_size | v_call | cdr3_nt | cdr3_aa
TRBJ2-1 | TRBD2 | . | TRBV5-5 | TGTGCCAGCAGCCATGCCACCGGGACTAGCGGATACAATGAGCAGTTCTTC | CASSHATGTSGYNEQFF
TRBJ1-1 | . | many | TRBV6-1 | TGTGCCAGCAGTGATCAGTCCGCGGTGAACACTGAAGCTTTCTTT | CASSDQSAVNTEAFF
TRBJ1-2 | TRBD1 | many | TRBV7-9 | TGTGCCAGCAGCTATATTGGGGACAGGCTAGGCTACACCTTC | CASSYIGDRLGYTF
TRBJ2-5 | . | . | TRBV6-1 | TGTGCCAGCACCACGGGACATCAAGAGACCCAGTACTTC | CASTTGHQETQYF
TRBJ2-1 | TRBD1 | many | TRBV28 | TGTGCCAGCAGTTCCCGAGGGGGCGCTTACAATGAGCAGTTCTTC | CASSSRGGAYNEQFF
TRBJ1-3 | . | few | TRBV20-1 | TGCAGTGCTAGATTTATGGGTTCTGGAAACACCATATATTTT | CSARFMGSGNTIYF
TRBJ2-3 | . | few | TRBV10-3 | TGTGCCATCAGGACAGGGAGGTTATCAGATACGCAGTATTTT | CAIRTGRLSDTQYF
TRBJ1-4 | . | many | TRBV6-2/TRBV6-3 | TGTGCCAGCAGCACGGGCAGGGTGGGCGAAAAACTGTTTTTT | CASSTGRVGEKLFF
TRBJ2-1 | TRBD2 | . | TRBV28 | TGTGCCAGCAGTAGAATGGGACTAGCGGGAGAGGTTGAGCAGTTCTTC | CASSRMGLAGEVEQFF
TRBJ2-7 | TRBD2 | many | TRBV20-1 | TGCAGTGCTAGACTGTCGGGGGGGCTTCCCTACGAGCAGTACTTC | CSARLSGGLPYEQYF
TRBJ2-7 | TRBD1 | . | TRBV12-3/TRBV12-4 | TGCGCCAGCAGTCCGGGGACAGGGGAGGGAACTAACGAGCAGTACTTC | CASSPGTGEGTNEQYF
TRBJ2-5 | . | many | TRBV20-1 | TGCAGTGCTAGCGGGGACCAGAGATTTGAGACCCAGTACTTC | CSASGDQRFETQYF
TRBJ1-1 | TRBD1 | . | TRBV29-1 | TGCAGCGTGTGGGGGCAGGGGGGGTCTTCTGCTTTCTTT | CSVWGQGGSSAFF
TRBJ2-1 | TRBD2 | many | TRBV20-1 | TGCAGTGCTCAATCGCCGGGACTAGCGAATGAGCAGTTCTTC | CSAQSPGLANEQFF
TRBJ2-7 | TRBD1 | many | TRBV20-1 | TGCAGTGTCGGACAGGGAGGATCCGAGCAGTACTTC | CSVGQGGSEQYF
TRBJ2-1 | . | many | TRBV27 | TGTGCCAGCAGTTCAGGGGCGCTGACCTACAATGAGCAGTTCTTC | CASSSGALTYNEQFF
TRBJ2-7 | TRBD2 | many | TRBV2 | TGTGCCAGCACGGCGGGAGGGTTCCTATCCTACGAGCAGTACTTC | CASTAGGFLSYEQYF